Listed below are T cell receptor beta chains from one sample, sequenced in a study of blood T cell repertoires in COVID-19. Clones were read by immunoSEQ multiplex PCR, and TCRdb kept only the in-frame ones, dropping some. The data contain roughly 40,000 clones, more than 65% of them singletons. What was sequenced was peripheral blood. Receptors originate from a man between 65 and 85 years old with acute or convalescent COVID-19. Each CDR3 is given with its conserved first and last residue. The order of the fields is J gene, V gene, CDR3 protein.

TRBJ2-1 TRBV6-5 CASTWTSGSYNEQFF
TRBJ2-1 TRBV5-4 CASRRQGASYNEQFF
TRBJ2-7 TRBV6-5 CASSYGATYEQYF
TRBJ2-5 TRBV6-4 CASSDSYRLAGEEVGAQETQYF
TRBJ2-3 TRBV5-1 CASSLAGRGPSTDTQYF
TRBJ2-2 TRBV5-1 CASSLDQGGELFF
TRBJ2-1 TRBV7-2 CASSLSSGRGNEQFF
TRBJ2-2 TRBV20-1 CSADYTGELFF
TRBJ2-5 TRBV9 CASSVGGEGETQYF
TRBJ1-1 TRBV18 CASSPSSNTEAFF
TRBJ2-2 TRBV7-3 CASSLSSSASGELFF
TRBJ2-7 TRBV25-1 CASSELVVAATYEQYF
TRBJ1-4 TRBV29-1 CSVWAGEGEKLFF
TRBJ2-3 TRBV7-6 CASSPPGGYTDTQYF
TRBJ1-2 TRBV27 CASRLGTAESGGYTF
TRBJ2-1 TRBV12-3/TRBV12-4 CASSLTSMNEQFF
TRBJ1-1 TRBV27 CASSLAGDRGPVEAFF
TRBJ1-2 TRBV12-3/TRBV12-4 CASRSSGTGGYTF
TRBJ1-4 TRBV28 CASRVGQIGNEKLFF
TRBJ2-1 TRBV4-3 CASSQEGQGAYEQFF
TRBJ2-7 TRBV4-1 CASSQGQGDYEQYF
TRBJ1-2 TRBV9 CASSAGQDVYGYTF
TRBJ2-7 TRBV7-2 CASSSSGRAYEQYF